This T cell receptor beta chain derives from a study of T-cell reconstitution after alpha-beta-depleted transplantation in children. Regarding the study as a whole: Reported findings indicate that, about two months after transplant, alpha-beta T cells came from several hundred expanded clones, which were derived from non-depleted graft cells. Newly produced T cells mostly accounted for T-cell counts and diversity one year post-transplant.

This clonotype was recorded a few times. Its antigen is unidentified. As it was prepared, the TCRbeta library received unique molecular identifiers. Each CDR3 protein is one row after TCRdb ran MiXCR on the PCR reads. This table holds 450,000 to 550,000 distinct CDR3 sequences, over 9.5% found once. Sequenced material: PBMCs, mostly from graft donor cells, taken 180 days after TCRalphabeta/CD19-depleted stem cell transplant. The clonotype was recovered from a female patient aged 2-9 years who had a stem cell transplant for aplastic anemia, so the T cells may come from the graft donor.

The DNA of the CDR3 is TGCGCCAGCAGCTTGGATCGGCGGAGCAAAAACTCCTACGAGCAGTACTTC. The encoded protein is CASSLDRRSKNSYEQYF. V is TRBV5-1 and J is TRBJ2-7, with D unclear. This CDR3 is 17 amino acids long. Trimming took 0 bases from V and 0 from J, leaving 16 bases between them. The V gene's germline CDR1 is SGHRS and CDR2 YFSETQ.